This TCR beta chain was observed in a study of blood T cell repertoires in COVID-19. Study details: Sites in the United States, Italy and Spain provided acute and convalescent COVID-19 samples. PBMCs, B-cell-depleted T cells, or T cells provided the cDNA or gDNA that made up the material.

This CDR3 contains 15 residues. Germline CDR1 is LNHDA and CDR2 is SQIVND (reference sequence). Deletions cut 3 bases from V and 1 base from J, with 13 bases between. As processed by the authors: Nucleated cell counts were estimated from reference gene primer amplification. Assay used: immunoSEQ multiplex PCR; TCRdb lists only in-frame clones, some missing. Clone size and V and J calls were adopted from that table, with D and trimming inferred from the DNA. The sample has around 300,000 clones; about 86% are singletons. The clonotype was recovered from a man younger than 40 with active or convalescent COVID-19. This rearrangement joins TRBV19 to TRBJ2-7, with D possibly being TRBD2 (6 bases). Source material: peripheral blood. The CDR3, as DNA: TGTGCCAGTAGTATGGGGGTGAGCGGGTCCTACGAGCAGTACTTC. Amino acids: CASSMGVSGSYEQYF.